What follows describes a single T cell receptor (beta chain). Primers included in the PCR were 60 Vbeta and 13 Jbeta primers. The protocol was immunoSEQ multiplex PCR, while the TCRdb copy is restricted to in-frame clones and leaves out a portion. The table shows 65,000 to 90,000 clones, with less than 80% occurring only once. The CDR3 totals 15 residues. The germline V gene has CDR1 SGDLS and CDR2 YYNGEE. Deletions cut 0 bases from V and 3 bases from J, with 13 bases between. This record belongs to a study of cytomegalovirus exposure and HLA in healthy donors. The specimen was PBMCs. The chain couples TRBV9 to TRBJ2-7, with D perhaps TRBD1 (6 bases). The clonotype originates from a woman between 40 and 55 years old in good health and CMV-seropositive. CDR3 coding DNA: TGTGCCAGCAGCGTAGGTGGGGACACGGACTACGAGCAGTACTTC. Translation gives CASSVGGDTDYEQYF. Based on the CDR3 plus reference TRBV9 and TRBJ2-7, the full variable domain is DSGVTQTPKHLITATGQRVTLRCSPRSGDLSVYWYQQSLDQGLQFLIQYYNGEERAKGNILERFSAQQFPDLHSELNLSSLELGDSALYFCASSVGGDTDYEQYFGPGTRLTVT.